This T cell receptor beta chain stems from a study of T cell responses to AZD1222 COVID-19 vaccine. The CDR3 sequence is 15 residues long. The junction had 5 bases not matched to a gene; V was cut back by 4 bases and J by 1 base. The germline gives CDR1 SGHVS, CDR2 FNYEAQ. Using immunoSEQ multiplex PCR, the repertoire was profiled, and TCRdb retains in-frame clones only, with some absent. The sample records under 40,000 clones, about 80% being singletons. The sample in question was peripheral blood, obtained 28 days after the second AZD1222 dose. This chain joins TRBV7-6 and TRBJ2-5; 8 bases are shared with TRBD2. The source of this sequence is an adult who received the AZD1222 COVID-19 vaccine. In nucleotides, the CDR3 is TGTGCCAGCAGCTCGATTAGCGGGGTCCAAGAGACCCAGTACTTC. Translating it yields CASSSISGVQETQYF.